Below, 28 T cell receptor beta chains from the same sample are listed, as sequenced in a study of response to subunit inactivated influenza vaccine. TCRdb analysed the RT-PCR reads with MiXCR anew, one entry per CDR3 protein. The sample lists more than 700,000 distinct CDR3 sequences, approximately 21% occurring once. The source material was PBMCs from blood, sampled about 5 days after vaccination. The receptors shown here come from a man aged 50-60 years who received an inactivated influenza vaccine.

This chain links TRBV30 with TRBJ1-5, with 11 bases identical to TRBD1. Unmatched junction bases numbered 3, after V lost 5 bases and J lost 6 bases. The germline CDR1 and CDR2 sequences are GTSNPN and SVGIG (reference sequence). CDR3 length: 13 residues. CDR3 sequence reads: CAWGQGAGQPQHF. CDR3 nucleotides: TGTGCCTGGGGACAGGGGGCCGGTCAGCCCCAGCATTTT.

This clonotype was counted only a few times. The J gene is TRBJ2-7, the V gene TRBV20-1, with 16 bases identical to TRBD2. The CDR3 is 17 residues long. Trimming cost V 6 bases and J 1 base; bases outside gene matches: 9. In germline, CDR1 is DFQATT, CDR2 SNEGSKA (reference sequence). In nucleotides, the CDR3 is TGCAGTGCGACGGGACTAGCGGGAGGGCCCTCGTCCTACGAGCAGTACTTC. It is translated as CSATGLAGGPSSYEQYF.

This clonotype was picked up a small number of times. The J gene is TRBJ1-1, the V gene TRBV27; a possible D gene is TRBD1 (5 bases). CDR1 and CDR2 (germline): MNHEY, SMNVEV (reference sequence). The germline V and J ends were trimmed by 7 bases and 5 bases, with 14 bases remaining between them. This CDR3 has 13 residues. In DNA, the CDR3 is TGTGCCAGCAAATCTTACAGGAGTACTGAAGCTTTCTTT. It encodes CASKSYRSTEAFF.

The chain uses TRBV7-2 and TRBJ2-5; 11 bases map to TRBD2. Germline V gives CDR1 SGHTA, CDR2 FQGNSA. J lost 5 bases, V lost 5 bases, and 7 bases had no gene match. CDR3 size: 15 residues. The CDR3 bases are TGTGCCAGCAGCCCGCAAAGACTAGCGGGGGAGACCCAGTACTTC. It specifies CASSPQRLAGETQYF.

The chain links TRBV21-1 to TRBJ2-1; the table's D call of TRBD1 was not tested on the DNA. TRBV21-1 is recorded as a pseudogene. This CDR3 is 14 amino acids long. The CDR3 DNA sequence: TGTGCCAGCAGCACCCATCCCGGTCCCAATGAGCAGTTCTTC. As protein: CASSTHPGPNEQFF.

This rearrangement joins TRBV20-1 to TRBJ1-2, with D uncertain. The CDR3 covers 13 residues. From germline, CDR1 is DFQATT and CDR2 SNEGSKA (reference sequence). Trimming stripped 3 bases from V and 1 base from J, with 9 bases between. CDR3 DNA sequence: TGCAGTGCTAGTGTTAAGGATAACTATGGCTACACCTTC. This encodes CSASVKDNYGYTF.

This clonotype was counted ten times or more. In DNA, the CDR3 is TGTGCCAGCAGCGCCCGGGACAGGACGAACACTGAAGCTTTCTTT. It encodes CASSARDRTNTEAFF. The rearrangement uses TRBV7-2 and TRBJ1-1; 8 bases line up with TRBD1. V was clipped by 5 bases and J by 1 base; unmatched bases: 6. The CDR3 has 15 residues. In germline, CDR1 is SGHTA, CDR2 FQGNSA.

The CDR3 DNA follows: TGCAGTGCTCCCGCCCTGGGGGTTTACAATGAGCAGTTCTTC. Translation gives CSAPALGVYNEQFF. The chain recombines TRBV20-1 with TRBJ2-1, with D perhaps given as TRBD1 or TRBD2 (5 bases each). Deletions cut 5 bases from V and 4 bases from J, with 15 bases between. This CDR3 has 14 residues. Germline V gives CDR1 DFQATT, CDR2 SNEGSKA (reference sequence).

V and J are TRBV12-3 or TRBV12-4 and TRBJ1-6, with TRBD1 as a possible D gene (6 bases). The CDR3 is 16 residues long. The ends were cut back, 5 bases at V and 5 bases at J, with 16 bases in the middle. Here the CDR3 reads CASSGVGAPDNSPLHF. The CDR3 DNA reads TGTGCCAGCAGTGGAGTGGGGGCCCCGGATAATTCACCCCTCCACTTT.

There are a few counts of this clonotype. The chain has TRBV6-9 and TRBJ2-2; D is undetermined. This CDR3 spans 16 amino acids. Trimming shortened V by 0 bases and J by 0 bases, and 8 bases separated the two germline ends. Germline CDR1 MNHGY, CDR2 SVAAGI. The CDR3 DNA reads TGTGCCAGCAGTTATTCGACATACCCGAACACCGGGGAGCTGTTTTTT. It encodes CASSYSTYPNTGELFF.

This clonotype was counted ten times or more. The V and J genes are TRBV5-1 and TRBJ1-1, with D perhaps TRBD1 (6 bases). Per germline, CDR1 SGHRS and CDR2 YFSETQ. This CDR3 contains 16 residues. V was cut by 0 bases and J by 4 bases, with 16 bases left in between. CDR3 in DNA: TGCGCCAGCAGCTTGGCCCCTACAGGGAGCGGCACTGAAGCTTTCTTT. It codes for CASSLAPTGSGTEAFF.

This chain links TRBV29-1 with TRBJ2-3; 8 nucleotides align to TRBD2. V was clipped by 5 bases and J by 2 bases; unmatched bases: 9. The germline V gene encodes CDR1 SQVTM and CDR2 ANQGSEA. The CDR3 spans 15 residues. CDR3 amino acids: CSVRLLAELTDTQYF. CDR3 nucleotide sequence: TGCAGCGTTCGACTACTAGCGGAGCTCACAGATACGCAGTATTTT.

The chain combines TRBV20-1 with TRBJ2-1, with 8 bases lining up with TRBD1. With V trimmed by 2 bases and J by 5 bases, 5 bases remained unmatched. The CDR3 is 14 amino acids. Looked up from germline, CDR1 is DFQATT and CDR2 is SNEGSKA (reference sequence). CDR3 bases: TGCAGTGCTAGAAGGACAGGGCAGCACAATGAGCAGTTCTTC. The encoded protein is CSARRTGQHNEQFF.

This clonotype was counted ten times or more. The chain links TRBV18 to TRBJ2-1, with TRBD1 matching 7 bases. Germline V CDR1 and CDR2: KGHSH, LQKENI. This CDR3 is built from 16 residues. After removal of 3 bases from V and 0 bases from J, the junction contained 5 bases not matched to a gene. CDR3 loop: CASSPGQFNSYNEQFF. The CDR3 DNA follows: TGTGCCAGCTCACCGGGACAGTTCAACTCCTACAATGAGCAGTTCTTC.

This chain links TRBV20-1 with TRBJ2-1; possible D gene TRBD2, 6 bases. The CDR3 sequence is 10 residues long. Trimming removed 2 bases at V and 14 bases at J, with 10 bases between. Germline values: CDR1 DFQATT, CDR2 SNEGSKA (reference sequence). CDR3 region: CSARLGGEFF. In nucleotides, the CDR3 is TGCAGTGCTAGACTGGGCGGGGAGTTCTTC.

The CDR3 region is CAISEFREGEQYF. The CDR3 DNA sequence: TGTGCCATCAGTGAGTTCAGGGAGGGCGAGCAGTACTTC. The V and J genes are TRBV10-3 and TRBJ2-7; 7 nucleotides line up with TRBD2. The CDR3 loop spans 13 amino acids. The trim removed 1 base at V and 6 bases at J, leaving 3 bases unmatched. From germline, CDR1 is ENHRY and CDR2 SYGVKD.

V is TRBV4-3 and J is TRBJ1-4; 8 bases agree with TRBD1. This CDR3 is 15 amino acids long. Germline V lookup: CDR1 LGHNA, CDR2 YSLEER. V shed 0 bases and J 11 bases; nucleotides not matched to a gene: 8. The CDR3 DNA follows: TGCGCCAGCAGCCAAGATTCGCGACAGGGGCATAAACTGTTTTTT. Its translation is CASSQDSRQGHKLFF.

In this sample, this clonotype turned up a few times. The chain combines TRBV29-1 with TRBJ1-1; D unresolved. The V gene lost 7 bases and the J gene lost 0 bases, with 9 bases spanning the gap. The CDR3 covers 12 residues. Per the germline V gene, CDR1 is SQVTM and CDR2 is ANQGSEA. This chain's CDR3 is CSADGVNTEAFF. CDR3 bases: TGCAGCGCTGACGGGGTGAACACTGAAGCTTTCTTT. Combining the CDR3 with reference TRBV29-1 and TRBJ1-1 gives the whole variable domain SAVISQKPSRDICQRGTSLTIQCQVDSQVTMMFWYRQQPGQSLTLIATANQGSEATYESGFVIDKFPISRPNLTFSTLTVSNMSPEDSSIYLCSADGVNTEAFFGQGTRLTVV.

V is TRBV10-3 and J is TRBJ2-7; D may be TRBD1 (6 bases). CDR1 is ENHRY and CDR2 is SYGVKD in the germline V gene. V was pared by 8 bases and J by 0 bases, with 17 bases between. The CDR3 has 15 residues. CDR3 protein: CAIGQWTASSYEQYF. Here the CDR3 DNA reads TGTGCCATCGGGCAGTGGACAGCAAGCTCCTACGAGCAGTACTTC.

This clonotype was counted between two and nine times. The J gene is TRBJ2-3, the V gene TRBV12-3 or TRBV12-4; perhaps TRBD1 as D (5 bases). The V end lost 1 base, the J end lost 6 bases, and 11 bases lay between the germline ends. This CDR3 contains 14 residues. CDR3 nucleotide sequence: TGTGCCAGCAGTTTAGGGGGCGACTTGGATACGCAGTATTTT. Translating it yields CASSLGGDLDTQYF.

As DNA, the CDR3 is TGCGCCAGCAGTAAACACCGTATGAACACTGAAGCTTTCTTT. It encodes CASSKHRMNTEAFF. The chain uses TRBV10-2 and TRBJ1-1; D unclear. Germline CDR1 is WSHSY and CDR2 is SAAADI. The V end lost 5 bases, the J end lost 0 bases, and 10 bases lay between the germline ends. The CDR3 extends over 14 amino acids.

This clonotype turned up a few times. This chain connects TRBV5-1 to TRBJ2-7; D possibly uses TRBD1 or TRBD2 (7 bases each). Per germline, CDR1 SGHRS and CDR2 YFSETQ. The CDR3 has 13 amino acids. Trimming took off 9 bases at V and 5 bases at J, with 18 bases between the two ends. Here the CDR3 DNA reads TGCGCCACGGGCAGGGAGGGGGCTGACGAGCAGTACTTC. Translating it yields CATGREGADEQYF. The whole variable domain, remainder taken from reference TRBV5-1 and TRBJ2-7, is KAGVTQTPRYLIKTRGQQVTLSCSPISGHRSVSWYQQTPGQGLQFLFEYFSETQRNKGNFPGRFSGRQFSNSRSEMNVSTLELGDSALYLCATGREGADEQYFGPGTRLTVT.

The V call is TRBV9, the J call TRBJ1-2, with D unresolved. V was pared by 2 bases and J by 5 bases, with 10 bases between. Germline CDR1 and CDR2: SGDLS and YYNGEE. The CDR3 consists of 13 residues. CDR3 region: CASSVTSTYGYTF. CDR3 bases: TGTGCCAGCAGCGTCACTAGTACATATGGCTACACCTTC.

This clonotype was recorded a few times. J is TRBJ2-1 and V is TRBV6-1; perhaps D is TRBD1 or TRBD2 (5 bases each). Looked up from germline, CDR1 is MNHNS and CDR2 is SASEGT. The CDR3 sequence is 15 residues long. With 6 bases removed from V and 6 bases from J, the gap between germline ends came to 18 bases. The CDR3 protein is CASRRTGTAGNEQFF. The CDR3 DNA is TGTGCCAGCAGACGGACCGGGACGGCGGGCAATGAGCAGTTCTTC.

This rearrangement joins TRBV5-4 to TRBJ2-7; D gene ambiguous. The CDR3 covers 15 residues. The V gene's germline CDR1 is SGHNT and CDR2 YYREEE (reference sequence). V shed 0 bases and J shed 6 bases, with 16 bases lying between them. The CDR3 loop is CASSLAGRPMGEQYF. In nucleotides, the CDR3 is TGTGCCAGCAGCTTGGCCGGACGACCTATGGGCGAGCAGTACTTC.

This clonotype was recorded a few times. The chain is built from TRBV27 and TRBJ2-7; possible D gene TRBD1, 5 bases. This CDR3 is built from 15 residues. Trimming stripped 2 bases from V and 2 bases from J, with 13 bases between. CDR1 MNHEY and CDR2 SMNVEV come from the germline V gene (reference sequence). CDR3 nucleotide sequence: TGTGCCAGCAGTTTAGGGGCCAGGTGGACCTACGAGCAGTACTTC. Residues: CASSLGARWTYEQYF.

In the case of this clonotype: An end of the junction differs from the germline gene, which may be a read error. The chain uses TRBV12-3 or TRBV12-4 and TRBJ2-7, with 10 bases matching TRBD2. The CDR3 totals 14 residues. DNA for the CDR3: TGTGCCAGCAGTGAGCGGGAGGGCTCCCACGAGCAGTACTTC. It specifies CASSEREGSHEQYF.

A few counts support this clonotype. The rearrangement links TRBV27 to TRBJ2-1, with 10 bases fitting TRBD1. Germline V CDR1 and CDR2: MNHEY, SMNVEV (reference sequence). J was trimmed by 16 bases and V by 6 bases; bases with no gene match: 12. This CDR3 region has 13 residues. CDR3 region: CASSRDRGERGFF. CDR3 in DNA: TGTGCCAGCAGCCGGGACAGGGGCGAACGAGGCTTCTTC.